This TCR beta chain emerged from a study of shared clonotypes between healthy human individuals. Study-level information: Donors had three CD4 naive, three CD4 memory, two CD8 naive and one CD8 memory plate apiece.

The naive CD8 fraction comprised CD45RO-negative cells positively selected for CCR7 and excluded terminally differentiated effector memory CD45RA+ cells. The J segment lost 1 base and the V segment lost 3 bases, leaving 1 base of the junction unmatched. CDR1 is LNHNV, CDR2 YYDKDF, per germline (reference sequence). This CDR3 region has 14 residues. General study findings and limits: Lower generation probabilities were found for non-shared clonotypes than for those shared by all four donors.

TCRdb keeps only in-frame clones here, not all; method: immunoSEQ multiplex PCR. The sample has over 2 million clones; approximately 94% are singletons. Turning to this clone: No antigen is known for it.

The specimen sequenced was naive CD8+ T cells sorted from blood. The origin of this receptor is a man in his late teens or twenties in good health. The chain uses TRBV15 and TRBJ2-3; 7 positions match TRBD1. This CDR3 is CATSSGQGTDTQYF. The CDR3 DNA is TGTGCCACCAGCAGCGGACAGGGCACAGATACGCAGTATTTT.